Below are 25 T cell receptor beta chains sequenced from a single sample in a study of metastatic and nonmetastatic thyroid tumors. None of the patients had undergone any treatment ahead of thyroid surgery. TCRdb re-analyzed the PCR reads using MiXCR. The sample has about 34,000 clones, about a third seen once. The sequencing input was tumor tissue. The receptors were gathered from a female donor with papillary thyroid cancer or a benign thyroid nodule (not recorded which). Some clones in this sample may be carry-over from other donors' samples.

This clone turned up a few times. The CDR3 sequence is CAWRGPGLAGVGELFF. CDR3 nucleotides: TGTGCCTGGAGGGGACCGGGACTAGCGGGAGTGGGGGAGCTGTTTTTT. V usage is TRBV30 and J usage is TRBJ2-2, with 14 bases matching TRBD2. Per germline, CDR1 GTSNPN and CDR2 SVGIG (reference sequence). CDR3 length: 16 amino acids. V lost 3 bases to trimming and J lost 8 bases; unmatched junction nucleotides: 8.

This clone has only a few counts. V and J are TRBV10-2 and TRBJ1-2; a possible D gene is TRBD1 (6 bases). Germline assignment: CDR1 WSHSY and CDR2 SAAADI. The V end lost 2 bases, the J end lost 5 bases, and 6 bases lay between the germline ends. The CDR3 has 12 amino acids. The CDR3 bases are TGCGCCAGCAGTGAGACAGGGTATGGCTACACCTTC. This codes for CASSETGYGYTF.

This clone was seen a few times. The V call is TRBV20-1, the J call TRBJ2-6; either TRBD1 or TRBD2 may supply D (6 bases each). Per germline, CDR1 DFQATT and CDR2 SNEGSKA (reference sequence). Trimming took 0 bases from V and 2 from J, leaving 11 bases between them. The CDR3 spans 16 residues. DNA of the CDR3: TGCAGTGCTAGAGACCCCCGGGGGCCTGGGGCCAACGTCCTGACTTTC. This codes for CSARDPRGPGANVLTF.

The chain is built from TRBV20-1 and TRBJ2-2; 7 bases match TRBD2. The CDR3 length is 16 residues. The ends lost 6 bases at V and 4 bases at J; junction bases unmatched: 14. Germline CDR1 and CDR2: DFQATT and SNEGSKA (reference sequence). Here the CDR3 DNA reads TGCAGTGCCATCCCGGACGGGAGGCTGTCCACCGGGGAGCTGTTTTTT. Protein: CSAIPDGRLSTGELFF.

The chain joins TRBV2 to TRBJ2-7; D not certain. Trimming cost V 5 bases and J 4 bases, with 6 bases left between them. The germline V gene has CDR1 SNHLY and CDR2 FYNNEI. This CDR3 has 11 amino acids. The CDR3 DNA reads TGTGCCAGCAGTCGAATGTACGAGCAGTACTTC. This sequence encodes CASSRMYEQYF.

This clone was picked up a small number of times. The CDR3 does not end in the conserved phenylalanine or tryptophan, so this is likely a read error. V gene TRBV2 combines with J gene TRBJ1-2; D gene uncertain. Germline CDR1 SNHLY, CDR2 FYNNEI. The ends were cut back, 8 bases at V and 8 bases at J, with 12 bases in the middle. The CDR3 contains 11 residues. In DNA, the CDR3 is TGTGCCAGCCTCATCGGAGGGGGCTACACCCTC. Its protein is CASLIGGGYTL.

The rearrangement uses TRBV6-2 or TRBV6-3 and TRBJ2-1; possible D gene TRBD2, 6 bases. Trimming removed 5 bases from V and 5 bases from J, with 19 bases in between. The CDR3 runs 16 residues. The V gene's germline CDR1 is MNHEY and CDR2 SVGEGT. The CDR3 is CASSPGDWTKDNEQFF. CDR3 nucleotides: TGTGCCAGCAGTCCCGGAGACTGGACTAAGGACAATGAGCAGTTCTTC.

This clone was seen a handful of times. The V and J genes are TRBV19 and TRBJ1-1; D unclear. The CDR3 sequence is 13 residues long. Trimming stripped 5 bases from V and 3 bases from J, with 10 bases between. CDR1 LNHDA and CDR2 SQIVND come from the germline V gene (reference sequence). The CDR3 loop is CASSYIRDTEAFF. CDR3 DNA: TGTGCCAGTAGTTATATTCGGGACACTGAAGCTTTCTTT.

The chain combines TRBV4-1 with TRBJ1-2, with 7 bases fitting TRBD1. V lost 1 base to trimming and J lost 5 bases; unmatched junction nucleotides: 4. Germline V gives CDR1 MGHRA, CDR2 YSYEKL. The CDR3 sequence is 14 residues long. The CDR3 here is CASSQVQGGYGYTF. CDR3 DNA sequence: TGCGCCAGCAGCCAAGTGCAGGGGGGGTATGGCTACACCTTC.

This rearrangement joins TRBV20-1 to TRBJ2-2; D not certain. Trimming stripped 5 bases from V and 5 bases from J, with 12 bases between. From germline, CDR1 is DFQATT and CDR2 SNEGSKA (reference sequence). The CDR3 is made up of 13 amino acids. DNA for the CDR3: TGCAGTGCTTTCCCGGGCGCTACCGGGGAGCTGTTTTTT. Protein: CSAFPGATGELFF.

The V gene is TRBV20-1, the J gene TRBJ1-5; D is ambiguous. Germline V CDR1 and CDR2: DFQATT, SNEGSKA (reference sequence). V lost 0 bases to trimming and J lost 5 bases, with 11 bases between them. The CDR3 totals 14 residues. The CDR3 nucleotides read TGCAGTGCTAGAGATCGGCAGGAACATCAGCCCCAGCATTTT. Translation gives CSARDRQEHQPQHF.

This CDR3 is CASSSYRAHEQYF. DNA for the CDR3: TGTGCCAGCAGTTCTTACAGGGCCCACGAGCAGTACTTC. The gene calls are TRBV28 and TRBJ2-7; D might be TRBD1 (6 bases). Germline CDR1 and CDR2: MDHEN and SYDVKM. Trimming cost V 4 bases and J 5 bases, with 12 bases left between them. The length of the CDR3 is 13 residues.

This clone was seen more than once but under ten times. The V and J genes are TRBV11-2 and TRBJ2-7; the D gene is possibly TRBD1 (5 bases). Trimming removed 2 bases from V and 2 bases from J, with 16 bases in between. The germline CDR1 and CDR2 sequences are SGHAT and FQNNGV. CDR3 size: 16 residues. The CDR3 region has the DNA TGTGCCAGCAGCTTAAATAAGGGGAAGAACCCCTACGAGCAGTACTTC. It yields the protein CASSLNKGKNPYEQYF.

The chain has TRBV12-3 or TRBV12-4 and TRBJ1-5, with D perhaps TRBD1 (6 bases). Trimming removed 6 bases from V and 7 bases from J, with 19 bases in between. This CDR3 spans 15 amino acids. CDR3 sequence: CASRPAWGQGQPQHF. The CDR3, as DNA: TGTGCCAGCAGACCGGCTTGGGGGCAGGGACAGCCCCAGCATTTT.

The J gene is TRBJ2-5, the V gene TRBV28, with D unclear. This CDR3 is built from 13 residues. CDR1 is MDHEN and CDR2 is SYDVKM in the germline V gene. The V end was cut by 3 bases, the J end by 3 bases, with 8 bases between. CDR3 region: CASSFLEEETQYF. The CDR3 DNA follows: TGTGCCAGCAGTTTCCTGGAAGAAGAGACCCAGTACTTC.

The CDR3 DNA sequence: TGTGCCTGGGATAGGACAGGGAGAGGCTACACCTTC. As protein: CAWDRTGRGYTF. The rearrangement uses TRBV30 and TRBJ1-2, with 8 bases that match TRBD1. The germline CDR1 and CDR2 sequences are GTSNPN and SVGIG (reference sequence). CDR3 length: 12 amino acids. The trim removed 5 bases at V and 8 bases at J, leaving 7 bases unmatched.

This clone was recorded a few times. Other DNA variants within this sample encode the same CDR3. This sequence joins TRBV28 and TRBJ2-3; D gene ambiguous. V lost 7 bases to trimming and J lost 2 bases, with 19 bases between them. The CDR3 consists of 16 residues. The germline CDR1 and CDR2 sequences are MDHEN and SYDVKM. The CDR3 bases are TGTGCCAGCACCATAGGTGCTGGATGGTTCACAGATACGCAGTATTTT. The encoded protein is CASTIGAGWFTDTQYF.

The chain links TRBV7-2 to TRBJ2-7; 7 bases fit TRBD2. Per germline, CDR1 SGHTA and CDR2 FQGNSA. V gave up 1 base and J gave up 3 bases; unmatched junction bases: 3. The CDR3 has 14 amino acids. CDR3 region: CASSLVAGNYEQYF. CDR3 in DNA: TGTGCCAGCAGCTTAGTAGCGGGCAACTACGAGCAGTACTTC.

This rearrangement joins TRBV11-1 to TRBJ2-3, with 11 nucleotides matching TRBD2. V trimming: 4 bases; J trimming: 2 bases; junction bases outside the gene matches: 5. The CDR3 length is 16 residues. Germline values: CDR1 SGHAT, CDR2 FQDESV (reference sequence). The CDR3 sequence: CASSSTSGVITDTQYF. The DNA for the CDR3 is TGTGCCAGCAGCTCGACTAGCGGGGTAATCACAGATACGCAGTATTTT. The full variable domain, in which reference TRBV11-1 and TRBJ2-3 provide the parts outside the CDR3, is EAEVAQSPRYKITEKSQAVAFWCDPISGHATLYWYRQILGQGPELLVQFQDESVVDDSQLPKDRFSAERLKGVDSTLKIQPAELGDSAMYLCASSSTSGVITDTQYFGPGTRLTVL.

This chain uses TRBV9 with TRBJ1-3; a weak D match, TRBD1 (6 bases). The germline V gene has CDR1 SGDLS and CDR2 YYNGEE. Trimming took off 0 bases at V and 4 bases at J, with 11 bases between the two ends. This CDR3 is 15 amino acids long. In DNA, the CDR3 is TGTGCCAGCAGCGTAGCTCAGGGGAAGGGAAACACCATATATTTT. Amino acid sequence: CASSVAQGKGNTIYF.

This chain links TRBV5-1 with TRBJ2-5, with TRBD1 matching over 9 bases. The CDR3 spans 15 residues. J was trimmed by 2 bases and V by 7 bases; bases with no gene match: 9. The V gene's germline CDR1 is SGHRS and CDR2 YFSETQ. This CDR3 reads CASGGGDRAQETQYF. The CDR3 DNA is TGCGCCAGCGGCGGCGGGGACAGGGCGCAAGAGACCCAGTACTTC.

This chain joins TRBV5-1 and TRBJ2-3; 7 nucleotides align to TRBD1. Unmatched junction bases numbered 5, after V lost 6 bases and J lost 1 base. The CDR3 covers 14 residues. Germline V gives CDR1 SGHRS, CDR2 YFSETQ. The CDR3 loop is CASTTGQGTDTQYF. DNA of the CDR3: TGCGCCAGCACCACCGGACAGGGCACAGATACGCAGTATTTT.

Only a few counts were recorded for this clone. This chain links TRBV27 with TRBJ1-5, with a tentative D call TRBD1 (6 bases). From germline, CDR1 is MNHEY and CDR2 SMNVEV (reference sequence). The CDR3 loop spans 13 amino acids. V lost 6 bases to trimming and J lost 1 base, with 7 bases between them. CDR3 region: CASRTGSNQPQHF. The DNA for the CDR3 is TGTGCCAGCAGAACAGGGAGCAATCAGCCCCAGCATTTT.

The chain uses TRBV6-2 or TRBV6-3 and TRBJ1-6; D might be TRBD1 (6 bases). Trimming pared 7 bases from V and 8 bases from J, leaving 21 bases between. The CDR3 extends over 16 amino acids. Germline CDR1 and CDR2: MNHEY and SVGEGT. Here the CDR3 DNA reads TGTGCCAGCACCCTAGGGCGCAGGGGACGGGATTCACCCCTCCACTTT. Protein: CASTLGRRGRDSPLHF.

This clone was observed a handful of times. The genes are TRBV12-3 or TRBV12-4 and TRBJ2-7; 7 bases are a match to TRBD2. This CDR3 contains 15 residues. The trim removed 7 bases at V and 0 bases at J, leaving 9 bases unmatched. CDR3 sequence reads: CASTGSGLSSYEQYF. DNA for the CDR3: TGTGCCAGCACGGGTAGCGGGCTAAGCTCCTACGAGCAGTACTTC.